These 20 T cell receptor beta chains came from one sample sequenced in a study of T cells in Graves' hyperthyroidism and ophthalmopathy. TCR beta CDR3 regions were amplified from RNA. Initially, a first-round RT-PCR of the TCR CDR3 employed the HTBI primer set. MiXCR was run by TCRdb on the multiplex PCR reads, yielding one entry per CDR3 protein. The profile covers 550,000 to 800,000 distinct CDR3 sequences, with 17% appearing a single time and 15% to 18% taken by the ten largest. The material sequenced was blood. The receptors derive from a man aged 50 to 59 with Graves' hyperthyroidism.

The count of this clonotype is one. The chain links TRBV20-1 to TRBJ1-1; 10 bases map to TRBD1. The CDR3 runs 15 residues. Unmatched junction bases numbered 13, after V lost 7 bases and J lost 5 bases. CDR1 is DFQATT and CDR2 is SNEGSKA in the germline V gene (reference sequence). The chain's CDR3 is CSVIDRGRGGTEAFF. CDR3 DNA: TGCAGTGTTATAGACAGGGGGCGAGGGGGTACTGAAGCTTTCTTT.

This clonotype was seen a handful of times. V gene TRBV29-1 combines with J gene TRBJ2-5, with D uncertain. Germline V gene sequence: CDR1 SQVTM, CDR2 ANQGSEA. This CDR3 contains 13 residues. The V end lost 5 bases, the J end lost 1 base, and 11 bases lay between the germline ends. The CDR3: CSVRSHGQETQYF. The CDR3 DNA sequence: TGCAGCGTTCGGAGTCATGGCCAAGAGACCCAGTACTTC.

This clonotype was counted many times. V and J are TRBV12-3 or TRBV12-4 and TRBJ1-2, with D uncertain. CDR3 length: 14 residues. V lost 10 bases and J 1 base, leaving 16 bases between the germline ends. The chain's CDR3 is CAIRSGNNNYGYTF. CDR3 sequence (DNA): TGTGCCATTCGGTCGGGGAATAATAACTATGGCTACACCTTC.

Comments on this clonotype: Just one base apart from a much larger clone, this may be a read error. J is TRBJ2-7 and V is TRBV7-2; weak D call: TRBD2 (6 bases). With 5 bases removed from V and 9 bases from J, the gap between germline ends came to 20 bases. Per germline, CDR1 SGHTA and CDR2 FQGNSA. The CDR3 extends over 14 amino acids. CDR3 loop: CASSLSPGLTTQYF. The CDR3 DNA sequence: TGTGCCAGCAGCCTGAGTCCGGGACTGACGACGCAGTACTTC.

The chain employs TRBV29-1 and TRBJ1-1; D might be TRBD1 (5 bases). The germline V and J ends were trimmed by 1 base and 6 bases, with 12 bases remaining between them. Germline lookup yields CDR1 SQVTM and CDR2 ANQGSEA. The CDR3 runs 13 residues. Here the CDR3 DNA reads TGCAGCGTTGAAGGCCACGGACACCCTGAAGCTTTCTTT. Protein product: CSVEGHGHPEAFF.

This clonotype was picked up a small number of times. The chain has TRBV5-1 and TRBJ1-1; D gene ambiguous. Germline values: CDR1 SGHRS, CDR2 YFSETQ. This CDR3 region has 15 residues. The V and J ends lost 4 bases and 0 bases respectively, with 13 bases between them. The CDR3 is CASSPLSALNTEAFF. DNA of the CDR3: TGCGCCAGCAGCCCCTTGTCAGCATTGAACACTGAAGCTTTCTTT.

The table lists this clonotype with many counts. The chain uses TRBV2 and TRBJ2-3; D is undetermined. Germline values: CDR1 SNHLY, CDR2 FYNNEI. The CDR3 has 14 residues. V shed 3 bases and J shed 0 bases, with 7 bases lying between them. CDR3: CASSDGYSTDTQYF. The CDR3 nucleotides are TGTGCCAGCAGTGACGGATATAGCACAGATACGCAGTATTTT.

This clonotype was seen a handful of times. The gene calls are TRBV12-3 or TRBV12-4 and TRBJ1-3, with 7 bases that match TRBD1. The J segment lost 2 bases and the V segment lost 8 bases, leaving 6 bases of the junction unmatched. There are 14 residues in the CDR3. The CDR3 region has the DNA TGTGCCAGCCGACAGGGAGAAGCTGGAAACACCATATATTTT. Its translation: CASRQGEAGNTIYF.

The genes are TRBV29-1 and TRBJ2-2; D unclear. Trimming cost V 4 bases and J 0 bases, with 12 bases left between them. This CDR3 comprises 15 residues. The germline V gene has CDR1 SQVTM and CDR2 ANQGSEA. The CDR3 sequence is CSVVWGSSNTGELFF. The CDR3 DNA reads as TGCAGCGTTGTTTGGGGTTCCTCGAACACCGGGGAGCTGTTTTTT.

This clonotype was observed at least ten times. The chain couples TRBV2 to TRBJ2-3; possibly TRBD2 for D (6 bases). Germline V gene data show CDR1 as SNHLY and CDR2 as FYNNEI. The CDR3 consists of 13 residues. For the CDR3, the DNA is TGTGCGGGCGGGACCCGCCGCACAGATACGCAGTATTTT. Protein: CAGGTRRTDTQYF.

This clonotype was detected many times. V is TRBV30 and J is TRBJ1-1; D gene ambiguous. CDR3 length equals 13 residues. With 5 bases removed from V and 3 bases from J, the gap between germline ends came to 13 bases. Germline CDR1 GTSNPN, CDR2 SVGIG (reference sequence). CDR3 amino acids: CAWVETEYTEAFF. The CDR3 region has the DNA TGTGCCTGGGTAGAGACGGAATACACTGAAGCTTTCTTT.

This clonotype was observed at least ten times. The chain uses TRBV29-1 and TRBJ1-1; the D gene is possibly TRBD1 (5 bases). With 1 base removed from V and 4 bases from J, the gap between germline ends came to 10 bases. Germline assignment: CDR1 SQVTM and CDR2 ANQGSEA. The CDR3 spans 13 residues. CDR3 sequence: CSVEGGVGTEAFF. The CDR3 nucleotides are TGCAGCGTTGAAGGGGGGGTGGGCACTGAAGCTTTCTTT.

This chain uses TRBV30 with TRBJ2-1, with 8 bases lining up with TRBD1. With 6 bases clipped from V and 4 bases from J, the junction kept 5 bases outside the gene matches. The CDR3 extends over 13 amino acids. In germline, CDR1 is GTSNPN, CDR2 SVGIG (reference sequence). CDR3 residues: CACLRGHYNEQFF. In DNA form, the CDR3 reads TGTGCCTGCCTCAGGGGGCATTACAATGAGCAGTTCTTC.

This clonotype was seen ten or more times. The rearrangement joins TRBV19 to TRBJ1-6; TRBD1 agrees at 8 bases. In germline, CDR1 is LNHDA, CDR2 SQIVND (reference sequence). V was clipped by 6 bases and J by 9 bases; unmatched bases: 7. This CDR3 is built from 14 residues. CDR3 in DNA: TGTGCCAGTAGCCCGAGGACAGGGACTTCACCCCTCCACTTT. Its translation: CASSPRTGTSPLHF. Complete variable domain (other parts from reference TRBV19 and TRBJ1-6): DGGITQSPKYLFRKEGQNVTLSCEQNLNHDAMYWYRQDPGQGLRLIYYSQIVNDFQKGDIAEGYSVSREKKESFPLTVTSAQKNPTAFYLCASSPRTGTSPLHFGNGTRLTVT.

This clonotype was seen at least ten times. The genes are TRBV12-3 or TRBV12-4 and TRBJ2-1; 14 nucleotides align to TRBD2. V was clipped by 6 bases and J by 3 bases; unmatched bases: 4. This CDR3 spans 16 amino acids. CDR3 in amino acids: CASSGLAGGLYNEQFF. CDR3 DNA sequence: TGTGCCAGCAGCGGACTAGCGGGAGGTCTCTACAATGAGCAGTTCTTC.

This clonotype was counted many times. The gene calls are TRBV3-1 and TRBJ1-2; a possible D gene is TRBD1 (5 bases). V was shortened by 3 bases and J by 8 bases, with 16 bases between the two germline ends. This CDR3 has 14 residues. Germline V gene data show CDR1 as LGHDT and CDR2 as YNNKEL (reference sequence). The CDR3: CASSHEGGGRGYTF. The DNA for the CDR3 is TGTGCCAGCAGCCACGAAGGCGGGGGTCGGGGCTACACCTTC.

This clonotype appeared many times. This sequence joins TRBV5-1 and TRBJ2-3; D not certain. The length of the CDR3 is 14 residues. The V end was cut by 0 bases, the J end by 2 bases, with 7 bases between. Germline V CDR1 and CDR2: SGHRS, YFSETQ. CDR3 nucleotide sequence: TGCGCCAGCAGCTTGGCTTCCCTCACAGATACGCAGTATTTT. This codes for CASSLASLTDTQYF.

There are a few counts of this clonotype. The chain is built from TRBV6-1 and TRBJ1-5; D ambiguous. V was clipped by 3 bases and J by 6 bases, with 9 bases between them. This CDR3 is 13 amino acids long. Germline assignment: CDR1 MNHNS and CDR2 SASEGT. CDR3 sequence reads: CASSDWPGQPQHF. The DNA of the CDR3 is TGTGCCAGCAGTGATTGGCCGGGTCAGCCCCAGCATTTT.

The chain joins TRBV3-1 to TRBJ2-5; 8 bases match TRBD2. Germline CDR1 LGHDT, CDR2 YNNKEL (reference sequence). The trim removed 4 bases at V and 5 bases at J, leaving 6 bases unmatched. This CDR3 has 14 amino acids. The CDR3 region is CASSLRLARETQYF. DNA of the CDR3: TGTGCCAGCAGCCTGAGACTAGCGAGGGAGACCCAGTACTTC.

This clonotype came up a few times. The CDR3: CASSYHGSATDTQYF. DNA for the CDR3: TGTGCCAGCAGTTACCACGGGAGCGCCACAGATACGCAGTATTTT. This chain joins TRBV25-1 and TRBJ2-3; weak D call: TRBD2 (6 bases). V lost 5 bases and J lost 2, with 14 bases in between. Germline assignment: CDR1 MGHDK and CDR2 SYGVNS. This CDR3 spans 15 amino acids.